This TCR beta chain was recorded in a study of cytomegalovirus exposure and HLA in healthy donors. Study conclusions and caveats: A subsequent analysis found that TCR clusters from the first cohort also tended to co-occur in the 90 to 150 validation repertoires, with roughly 95% of cluster scores above 0. Cytomegalovirus association was assigned to approximately 160 TCR beta chains.

The CDR3 has 14 amino acids. Trimming pared 4 bases from V and 3 bases from J, leaving 9 bases between. CDR1 and CDR2 (germline): KGHSH, LQKENI. The table came from immunoSEQ multiplex PCR; TCRdb's copy has only in-frame clones and leaves some out. The sample contains about 160,000 clones, 70% to 90% of which appear only once. A note on this clone: What it recognizes is unknown.

The specimen was PBMCs. The chain uses TRBV18 and TRBJ2-2; perhaps TRBD2 as D (6 bases). This clonotype was obtained from a woman younger than 35 in good health and CMV-seronegative. Here the CDR3 reads CASSQRAYTGELFF. The CDR3 nucleotides are TGTGCCAGCTCACAGCGGGCCTACACCGGGGAGCTGTTTTTT.